What follows describes a single T cell receptor beta chain. The sample originates from a study of T cells in Graves' hyperthyroidism and ophthalmopathy. Hyperthyroidism patients were newly diagnosed, had disease duration under 2 months, and were aged 18 to 65 years. The CDR3 spans 15 residues. CDR1 is MNHNS, CDR2 SASEGT, per germline. Deletions cut 5 bases from V and 5 bases from J, with 15 bases between. The source material, RNA transcripts, was used to amplify TCR beta CDR3 regions. A first-round RT-PCR of the TCR CDR3 used the HTBI primer set. TCRdb reanalysed the multiplex PCR reads using MiXCR and keeps one entry per CDR3 protein. The sample lists more than 300,000 distinct CDR3 sequences; about a sixth were seen once.

The V and J genes are TRBV6-1 and TRBJ2-2; D remains unclear. This clonotype originated in a woman in her thirties with Graves' hyperthyroidism that later progressed to Graves' ophthalmopathy. What was sequenced was blood. CDR3 sequence: CASSSAEPRTGELFF. The CDR3 nucleotides are TGTGCCAGCAGTTCGGCCGAACCAAGGACCGGGGAGCTGTTTTTT.